What follows are 22 T cell receptor beta chains derived from one specimen sequenced in a study of graft-versus-host responses after intestinal transplantation. The antigens for these receptors are not known. This table comes from immunoSEQ multiplex PCR, and its TCRdb copy is limited to in-frame clones, with some not included. The sample includes some 140,000 clones, around nine tenths of them seen just once. The sample in question was unstimulated CD4+ T cells sorted from spleen or lymph node cells, obtained before intestinal transplant. These receptors were obtained from a human donor who received an intestinal transplant.

The chain links TRBV2 to TRBJ1-6; no definite D call. Trimming left V 4 bases short and J 4 bases short, with 2 bases between. This CDR3 comprises 12 residues. CDR1 and CDR2 (germline): SNHLY, FYNNEI. This CDR3 is CASSVYNSPLHF. The CDR3 region has the DNA TGTGCCAGCAGTGTATATAATTCACCCCTCCACTTT.

The rearrangement joins TRBV6-5 to TRBJ2-1; D is uncertain. The V end was cut by 8 bases, the J end by 5 bases, with 13 bases between. This CDR3 is built from 13 residues. Germline CDR1 reads MNHEY; CDR2 reads SVGAGI. As DNA, the CDR3 is TGTGCCAGCCGCCGGGCAGCCGACAATGAGCAGTTCTTC. Translated: CASRRAADNEQFF.

The chain uses TRBV5-5 and TRBJ2-7; no clear D. Looked up from germline, CDR1 is SGHKS and CDR2 is YYEKEE (reference sequence). This CDR3 region has 14 residues. Trimming took 2 bases from V and 2 from J, leaving 11 bases between them. In DNA, the CDR3 is TGTGCCAGCAGCTTCTACACGCTCGCCTACGAGCAGTACTTC. Translation gives CASSFYTLAYEQYF.

The chain recombines TRBV7-8 with TRBJ1-6; D unresolved. The CDR3 sequence is 14 residues long. Germline assignment: CDR1 SGHVS and CDR2 FQNEAQ. V was shortened by 3 bases and J by 8 bases, with 11 bases between the two germline ends. The CDR3 DNA sequence: TGTGCCAGCAGCTTCCCGGAGAGACATTCACCCCTCCACTTT. It translates to CASSFPERHSPLHF.

This chain links TRBV23-1 with TRBJ2-3, with TRBD1 as a possible D gene (6 bases). TRBV23-1 is recorded as an ORF, its role being uncertain. Deletions cut 0 bases from V and 7 bases from J, with 23 bases between. The CDR3 extends over 18 amino acids. CDR3 sequence: CASSQSKGVSLRGHTQYF. The CDR3 DNA is TGCGCCAGCAGTCAATCGAAGGGGGTTAGTTTACGGGGACATACGCAGTATTTT.

V gene TRBV14 combines with J gene TRBJ1-2; weak D call: TRBD1 (5 bases). With 3 bases removed from V and 5 bases from J, the gap between germline ends came to 10 bases. The CDR3 loop spans 13 amino acids. Germline values: CDR1 SGHDN, CDR2 FVKESK. The CDR3, as DNA: TGTGCCAGCAGCCAGGGACTGTTATATGGCTACACCTTC. Translated: CASSQGLLYGYTF.

This chain uses TRBV19 with TRBJ1-5; D call uncertain. The CDR3 has 13 amino acids. Germline CDR1 LNHDA, CDR2 SQIVND (reference sequence). Trimming took off 5 bases at V and 6 bases at J, with 11 bases between the two ends. The CDR3 is CASSQTGIQPQHF. The CDR3 region has the DNA TGTGCCAGTAGTCAGACCGGTATTCAGCCCCAGCATTTT.

This chain connects TRBV19 to TRBJ1-2; D is perhaps TRBD1 (6 bases). Germline V gene sequence: CDR1 LNHDA, CDR2 SQIVND (reference sequence). V was trimmed by 3 bases and J by 1 base, leaving 18 bases between them. The CDR3 sequence is 17 residues long. CDR3 region: CASSMVPTGRFNYGYTF. The CDR3 DNA reads as TGTGCCAGTAGTATGGTCCCGACAGGCCGCTTTAACTATGGCTACACCTTC.

The CDR3 nucleotides read TGTGCCAGCAGTTTAATCAGGGCTGGAAACACCATATATTTT. Translating it yields CASSLIRAGNTIYF. This sequence joins TRBV27 and TRBJ1-3; D perhaps matches TRBD1 (5 bases). The germline V gene encodes CDR1 MNHEY and CDR2 SMNVEV (reference sequence). V lost 2 bases and J 2 bases, leaving 7 bases between the germline ends. This CDR3 is built from 14 residues.

This chain uses TRBV9 with TRBJ2-1; D not certain. Germline-derived CDR1 and CDR2 are SGDLS and YYNGEE. Trimming took 0 bases from V and 8 from J, leaving 12 bases between them. The CDR3 covers 14 residues. This CDR3 reads CASSVVSSRDEQFF. In nucleotides, the CDR3 is TGTGCCAGCAGCGTAGTTAGCTCCCGGGATGAGCAGTTCTTC.

This sequence joins TRBV5-1 and TRBJ2-5, with D uncertain. V was trimmed by 0 bases and J by 4 bases, leaving 7 bases between them. Germline loops: CDR1 SGHRS, CDR2 YFSETQ. The CDR3 is 13 residues long. The CDR3 loop reads CASSLDGRETQYF. The CDR3 DNA is TGCGCCAGCAGCTTGGATGGAAGAGAGACCCAGTACTTC.

This chain uses TRBV6-6 with TRBJ1-5; weak D call: TRBD1 (5 bases). Per germline, CDR1 MNHNY and CDR2 SVGAGI (reference sequence). V was cut by 5 bases and J by 0 bases, with 14 bases left in between. The CDR3 is 16 residues long. DNA for the CDR3: TGTGCCAGCAGTAACCCCCGGGGGAGTAGCAATCAGCCCCAGCATTTT. Translation: CASSNPRGSSNQPQHF.

This clone has more than one count but fewer than ten. This sequence joins TRBV10-1 and TRBJ1-1, with 9 bases matching TRBD1. Germline assignment: CDR1 WNHNN and CDR2 SYGVQD (reference sequence). J was trimmed by 4 bases and V by 4 bases; bases with no gene match: 7. There are 15 residues in the CDR3. Written as DNA, the CDR3 is TGCGCCAGCAGTGCCGGACAGGGGTGGAGCACTGAAGCTTTCTTT. Its protein is CASSAGQGWSTEAFF.

CDR3 amino acids: CATSRTQEDTDTQYF. DNA for the CDR3: TGTGCCACCAGTCGGACACAAGAAGACACAGATACGCAGTATTTT. This rearrangement joins TRBV15 to TRBJ2-3; D perhaps matches TRBD1 (5 bases). The CDR3 sequence is 15 residues long. With 6 bases removed from V and 2 bases from J, the gap between germline ends came to 15 bases. Looked up from germline, CDR1 is LNHNV and CDR2 is YYDKDF (reference sequence).

The chain has TRBV5-6 and TRBJ2-2, with a possible D match to TRBD2 (6 bases). V shed 1 base and J shed 2 bases, with 12 bases lying between them. The germline V gene encodes CDR1 SGHDT and CDR2 YYEEEE. This CDR3 region has 16 residues. Here the CDR3 reads CASSLLQRVNTGELFF. DNA for the CDR3: TGTGCCAGCAGCTTGTTGCAGCGGGTTAACACCGGGGAGCTGTTTTTT.

This clone appeared once. The V call is TRBV18, the J call TRBJ2-7; tentative D call: TRBD2 (6 bases). This CDR3 spans 15 amino acids. V was cut by 5 bases and J by 0 bases, with 14 bases left in between. The germline CDR1 and CDR2 sequences are KGHSH and LQKENI. The CDR3 DNA follows: TGTGCCAGCTCAGCACAGGAGGGGCCCTCCTACGAGCAGTACTTC. As protein: CASSAQEGPSYEQYF.

J is TRBJ2-1 and V is TRBV9; 8 positions match TRBD2. The J segment lost 1 base and the V segment lost 0 bases, leaving 3 bases of the junction unmatched. This CDR3 contains 16 residues. Germline CDR1 SGDLS, CDR2 YYNGEE. This CDR3 reads CASSVAAGGSYNEQFF. CDR3 in DNA: TGTGCCAGCAGCGTAGCTGCGGGGGGTTCCTACAATGAGCAGTTCTTC.

This clone was seen a few times. The V and J genes are TRBV19 and TRBJ1-5; D uncertain. Between the trimmed V and J ends, which lost 3 bases and 0 bases, there was a span of 9 bases. The CDR3 is 15 residues long. The V gene's germline CDR1 is LNHDA and CDR2 SQIVND (reference sequence). The CDR3 coding sequence is TGTGCCAGTAGTATTTCGGGCCTTAGCAATCAGCCCCAGCATTTT. As protein: CASSISGLSNQPQHF.

V usage is TRBV10-2 and J usage is TRBJ2-2; D is unclear. The V gene's germline CDR1 is WSHSY and CDR2 SAAADI. The CDR3 is made up of 14 amino acids. The V and J ends lost 3 bases and 4 bases respectively, with 9 bases between them. CDR3 residues: CASSDDYFTGELFF. CDR3 sequence (DNA): TGCGCCAGCAGTGATGATTATTTCACCGGGGAGCTGTTTTTT.

The chain joins TRBV11-3 to TRBJ2-1; 14 nucleotides line up with TRBD2. Germline CDR1 SGHNT, CDR2 YENEEA. V shed 5 bases and J 7 bases; nucleotides not matched to a gene: 1. This CDR3 comprises 14 residues. Here the CDR3 DNA reads TGTGCCAGCAGCCGACTAGCGGGGGGGAATGAGCAGTTCTTC. It encodes CASSRLAGGNEQFF.

The J gene is TRBJ2-2, the V gene TRBV5-4, with TRBD2 as a possible D gene (5 bases). This CDR3 comprises 13 residues. Per the germline V gene, CDR1 is SGHNT and CDR2 is YYREEE (reference sequence). The V end was cut by 4 bases, the J end by 6 bases, with 10 bases between. The CDR3 here is CASSATSAGELFF. In DNA, the CDR3 is TGTGCCAGCAGCGCCACTAGTGCCGGGGAGCTGTTTTTT.

The table lists this clone with a count of one. The chain carries TRBV7-9 and TRBJ2-7; TRBD2 is a possible D gene (5 bases). Germline CDR1 is SEHNR and CDR2 is FQNEAQ (reference sequence). CDR3 size: 12 residues. V was shortened by 4 bases and J by 7 bases, with 11 bases between the two germline ends. CDR3 protein: CASSWEMGEQYF. The CDR3 coding sequence is TGTGCCAGCAGCTGGGAGATGGGGGAGCAGTACTTC.